A selection of T cell receptor beta chains follows, all from one sample in a study of cytomegalovirus exposure and HLA in healthy donors. Assay used: immunoSEQ multiplex PCR; TCRdb lists only in-frame clones, some missing. Among fewer than 200,000 clones listed, roughly nine tenths were seen once. The material sequenced was PBMCs. The receptors derive from a young woman in good health and CMV-seronegative. The CDR3 runs from the conserved cysteine through the conserved F or W. A D gene is named only where the DNA matches it firmly. Rows give clone size only sometimes, using once, few, many, or a class for an expanded clone.

size	D	V	J	DNA	CDR3
.	.	TRBV9	TRBJ2-7	TGTGCCAGCAGCGTACGGACGGATTCCTACGAGCAGTACTTC	CASSVRTDSYEQYF
few	.	TRBV30	TRBJ1-5	TGTGCCTGGAGTTCGCAGGCAAATCAGCCCCAGCATTTT	CAWSSQANQPQHF
.	.	TRBV14	TRBJ1-4	TGTGCCAGCAGCCAAGTCGGGGCCCAAAATGAAAAACTGTTTTTT	CASSQVGAQNEKLFF
.	.	TRBV28	TRBJ2-1	TGTGCCAGCAGTTTGGGTGGTGAGCAGTTCTTC	CASSLGGEQFF
.	.	TRBV19	TRBJ2-7	TGTGCCAGTAGTATTGTTGGGGGGACCTACGAGCAGTACTTC	CASSIVGGTYEQYF
.	.	TRBV9	TRBJ1-2	TGTGCCAGCAGCGTAGCCCAGGGAGGGTATGGCTACACCTTC	CASSVAQGGYGYTF
.	.	TRBV28	TRBJ1-2	TGTGCCAGCAGCTCGGGGGGAGGCTACACCTTC	CASSSGGGYTF
.	.	TRBV29-1	TRBJ1-1	TGCAGCGCCCACGGCGGGAGGATGAACACTGAAGCTTTCTTT	CSAHGGRMNTEAFF
.	TRBD1	TRBV5-1	TRBJ1-2	TGCGCCAGCAGTGGTAGGACAGGCCCCGAGGGCTACACCTTC	CASSGRTGPEGYTF
.	TRBD2	TRBV9	TRBJ2-1	TGTGCCAGCAGCCCCAGAAACGGACTAGCGGGGACCAATGAGCAGTTCTTC	CASSPRNGLAGTNEQFF
.	TRBD1	TRBV7-9	TRBJ1-3	TGTGCCAGCAGAAAAACAGGGGGCTCTGGAAACACCATATATTTT	CASRKTGGSGNTIYF
.	.	TRBV27	TRBJ2-3	TGTGCCAGCAGTTTGGACGGATCTAGCACAGATACGCAGTATTTT	CASSLDGSSTDTQYF
.	.	TRBV10-2	TRBJ2-7	TGCGCCAGCAGGGAACCGGGCAGCTACGAGCAGTACTTC	CASREPGSYEQYF
.	.	TRBV7-9	TRBJ2-6	TGTGCCAGCAGCTTAGAATGGTGGGGTTCTGGGGCCAACGTCCTGACTTTC	CASSLEWWGSGANVLTF
.	.	TRBV9	TRBJ2-6	TGTGCCAGCAGCGTAGGGGTGGGGTGGCGAACTGGGGCCAACGTCCTGACTTTC	CASSVGVGWRTGANVLTF
.	.	TRBV7-2	TRBJ2-5	TGTGCCAGCAGCTTTTATGGGGCTCAAGAGACCCAGTACTTC	CASSFYGAQETQYF
once	TRBD1	TRBV7-6	TRBJ1-1	TGTGCCAGCAGCTTTTGGCAGGGGGCAGGGAACACTGAAGCTTTCTTT	CASSFWQGAGNTEAFF
.	.	TRBV7-3	TRBJ2-3	TGTGCCAGCAGCTTAAACCCTAACACAGATACGCAGTATTTT	CASSLNPNTDTQYF
.	.	TRBV7-9	TRBJ2-3	TGTGCCAGCAGCTTGGGGGAGCTCGGAAGTTCAGATACGCAGTATTTT	CASSLGELGSSDTQYF
.	.	TRBV29-1	TRBJ1-1	TGCAGCGTTGAAGAACTAGCGTGGACCGCGAACACTGAAGCTTTCTTT	CSVEELAWTANTEAFF
.	.	TRBV4-3	TRBJ1-2	TGCGCCAGCAGCCAGAGAGGGACGCCTGGCTACACCTTC	CASSQRGTPGYTF
.	.	TRBV27	TRBJ1-6	TGTGCCAGCAGTTTATCGACACCAGACCCTATGGCCCTCCACTTT	CASSLSTPDPMALHF
.	TRBD1	TRBV9	TRBJ2-1	TGTGCCAGCAGCACCGCCGGGACAGGGGGCTTTCGGGGTGAGCAGTTCTTC	CASSTAGTGGFRGEQFF
.	.	TRBV2	TRBJ2-7	TGTGCCAGCAGTGAAGAACCGGGGCAATTCTACGAGCAGTACTTC	CASSEEPGQFYEQYF
.	.	TRBV18	TRBJ2-3	TGTGCCAGCTCACCACTATTTGGTACGCAGTATTTT	CASSPLFGTQYF
.	.	TRBV19	TRBJ1-5	TGTGCCAGTAGTCCCAGGGGAGACAACTATCAGCCCCAGCATTTT	CASSPRGDNYQPQHF
.	.	TRBV29-1	TRBJ1-2	TGCAGCGTGGGGGAGCACTATGGCTACACCTTC	CSVGEHYGYTF
.	TRBD1	TRBV7-3	TRBJ2-1	TGTGCCAGCAGCTACGGACAGGGCTATGAGCAGTTCTTC	CASSYGQGYEQFF
.	.	TRBV19	TRBJ1-2	TGTGCCAGTATGCCGGTGGGGCCCGGGAGGGACTATGGCTACACCTTC	CASMPVGPGRDYGYTF
.	.	TRBV28	TRBJ1-5	TGTGCCAGCAGATCAACGATCCTTTGGACGTCTTTT	CASRSTILWTSF
.	.	TRBV29-1	TRBJ2-1	TGCAGCGTTGGTGTTGGAGGGGGCAGTGAGCAGTTCTTC	CSVGVGGGSEQFF
.	.	TRBV7-9	TRBJ2-7	TGTGCCAGCAGCCACGGATCCTACGAGCAGTACTTC	CASSHGSYEQYF
.	.	TRBV6-5	TRBJ1-2	TGTGCCAGCAGCCGACCTGGAGGGTTAACTTTTGGCTACACCTTC	CASSRPGGLTFGYTF
many	.	TRBV2	TRBJ1-3	TGTGCCAGCAGTGGACAGTCTGGAAACACCATATATTTT	CASSGQSGNTIYF
once	TRBD2	TRBV2	TRBJ2-7	TGTGCCAGCAGTGAATGGGGTGCGGGAGGGGGCTACGAGCAGTACTTC	CASSEWGAGGGYEQYF
.	.	TRBV7-2	TRBJ2-5	TGTGCCAGCAGCTACTCAGGGGAGACCCAGTACTTC	CASSYSGETQYF
.	.	TRBV4-3	TRBJ1-5	TGCGCCAGCAGAGGGACCCACGCGAGCAATCAGCCCCAGCATTTT	CASRGTHASNQPQHF
.	.	TRBV28	TRBJ2-1	TGTGCCAGCAGTTACTTCAATGAGCAGTTCTTC	CASSYFNEQFF
.	TRBD2	TRBV5-6	TRBJ2-7	TGTGCCAGCAGCTGGAAGACTAGCGGGGGGCGGAACGAGCAGTACTTC	CASSWKTSGGRNEQYF
.	.	TRBV12-5	TRBJ2-2	TGTGCTAGTGGTTCGTCGGCTGCATCCGGGGAGCTGTTTTTT	CASGSSAASGELFF
.	.	TRBV7-9	TRBJ2-5	TGTGCCAGCAGGCGGGTTACGAGCGGAGAGACCCAGTACTTC	CASRRVTSGETQYF
few	TRBD2	TRBV29-1	TRBJ2-1	TGCAGCGCCCGCGGCGGGAGCTACAATGAGCAGTTCTTC	CSARGGSYNEQFF
.	.	TRBV7-6	TRBJ1-2	TGTGCCAGCAGCTTAGAAGCTCTGGACGATCGTGGCTACACCTTC	CASSLEALDDRGYTF
.	.	TRBV20-1	TRBJ2-7	TGCAGTGCCCGGACCGCATACGAGCAGTACTTC	CSARTAYEQYF
.	.	TRBV9	TRBJ2-2	TGTGCCAGCAGCGTAAGGCCCCAGGGGGAGGCGACCGGGGAGCTGTTTTTT	CASSVRPQGEATGELFF
.	.	TRBV6-1	TRBJ1-4	TGTGCCAGCAGCGGCAGGTTCCGAGGCGAAAAACTGTTTTTT	CASSGRFRGEKLFF